One and the same sample provided the 28 T cell receptor beta chains below, sequenced in a study of blood T cell repertoires in COVID-19. Generated by immunoSEQ multiplex PCR, the TCRdb table keeps only in-frame clones and is missing some. The sample holds roughly 80,000 clones, roughly 82% seen once. Sequencing was done on a sample of peripheral blood. All receptors derive from a man aged 50 or older with acute or convalescent COVID-19.

This clone was detected only once. The chain combines TRBV19 with TRBJ1-2; the D gene is possibly TRBD1 (6 bases). The CDR3 runs 15 residues. Trimming left V 4 bases short and J 3 bases short, with 15 bases between. Germline V gives CDR1 LNHDA, CDR2 SQIVND (reference sequence). The CDR3 reads CASSTTGDRHYGYTF. The CDR3 bases are TGTGCCAGTAGTACAACCGGAGACAGGCACTATGGCTACACCTTC.

This chain links TRBV28 with TRBJ2-3; TRBD2 matches 9 bases. Germline CDR1 and CDR2: MDHEN and SYDVKM. J lost 5 bases, V lost 4 bases, and 16 bases had no gene match. This CDR3 comprises 18 residues. Written as DNA, the CDR3 is TGTGCCAGCAGTTCCCTCGGGGCGGGAGGGCCCCCCAAAGATACGCAGTATTTT. Its translation is CASSSLGAGGPPKDTQYF.

The chain has TRBV5-1 and TRBJ2-2; TRBD2 agrees at 7 bases. This CDR3 is 14 amino acids long. Per the germline V gene, CDR1 is SGHRS and CDR2 is YFSETQ. Trimming at V came to 5 bases and at J to 3 bases, leaving 4 bases not matched to a gene. This CDR3 is CASSPGGDTGELFF. The CDR3 DNA reads as TGCGCCAGCAGTCCGGGGGGTGACACCGGGGAGCTGTTTTTT.

This clone was observed once. The chain recombines TRBV5-5 with TRBJ2-7; D may be TRBD1 (6 bases). Germline V gene data show CDR1 as SGHKS and CDR2 as YYEKEE (reference sequence). This CDR3 comprises 14 residues. V gave up 0 bases and J gave up 0 bases, with 7 bases separating them. CDR3 DNA: TGTGCCAGCAGCTTGGCACAGGGCTCCTACGAGCAGTACTTC. Encoded protein: CASSLAQGSYEQYF.

The V call is TRBV28, the J call TRBJ1-1; unclear D gene. The CDR3 runs to 16 residues. Trimming pared 5 bases from V and 0 bases from J, leaving 16 bases between. From germline, CDR1 is MDHEN and CDR2 SYDVKM. CDR3 sequence reads: CASSTNPGYLNTEAFF. The CDR3 nucleotides read TGTGCCAGCAGTACGAATCCGGGGTATCTGAACACTGAAGCTTTCTTT. Variable domain in full (rest from reference TRBV28 and TRBJ1-1): DVKVTQSSRYLVKRTGEKVFLECVQDMDHENMFWYRQDPGLGLRLIYFSYDVKMKEKGDIPEGYSVSREKKERFSLILESASTNQTSMYLCASSTNPGYLNTEAFFGQGTRLTVV.

Here the CDR3 reads CASSVGGTENQPQHF. The CDR3 coding sequence is TGTGCCAGCAGCGTCGGCGGGACAGAGAATCAGCCCCAGCATTTT. V gene TRBV9 combines with J gene TRBJ1-5; 7 bases line up with TRBD1. With 2 bases clipped from V and 4 bases from J, the junction kept 6 bases outside the gene matches. CDR3 length: 15 amino acids. Germline CDR1 is SGDLS and CDR2 is YYNGEE.

This clone was counted between two and nine times. The J gene is TRBJ2-2, the V gene TRBV4-2, with a possible D match to TRBD1 (6 bases). This CDR3 has 14 residues. CDR1 and CDR2 (germline): LGHNA, YNFKEQ. V lost 3 bases and J 6 bases, leaving 11 bases between the germline ends. The CDR3 protein is CASSQLTGSGELFF. The CDR3 bases are TGTGCCAGCAGCCAGCTAACAGGGTCCGGGGAGCTGTTTTTT.

The rearrangement uses TRBV6-5 and TRBJ1-1; TRBD1 might be the D (6 bases). The V gene's germline CDR1 is MNHEY and CDR2 SVGAGI. The CDR3 runs to 14 residues. V lost 2 bases and J 0 bases, leaving 7 bases between the germline ends. In nucleotides, the CDR3 is TGTGCCAGCAGTTACGGACAGATGAACACTGAAGCTTTCTTT. As protein: CASSYGQMNTEAFF.

This chain links TRBV11-2 with TRBJ1-1; no clear D gene. The CDR3 has 12 residues. Germline-derived CDR1 and CDR2 are SGHAT and FQNNGV. V was shortened by 0 bases and J by 8 bases, with 7 bases between the two germline ends. CDR3 DNA: TGTGCCAGCAGCTTAGATGGGCCCGAAGCTTTCTTT. This translates into CASSLDGPEAFF.

This chain uses TRBV7-2 with TRBJ2-7; the D is unclear. The V end was cut by 1 base, the J end by 4 bases, with 11 bases between. From germline, CDR1 is SGHTA and CDR2 FQGNSA. CDR3 length equals 14 residues. The CDR3 sequence: CASSLVVQNYEQYF. The CDR3 nucleotides are TGTGCCAGCAGCTTAGTGGTACAGAATTACGAGCAGTACTTC.

This chain uses TRBV30 with TRBJ1-2; D is possibly TRBD1 (5 bases). The CDR3 contains 13 residues. Germline V gives CDR1 GTSNPN, CDR2 SVGIG (reference sequence). The V end was cut by 0 bases, the J end by 4 bases, with 9 bases between. The CDR3 protein is CAWSVGQGYGYTF. The CDR3 nucleotides read TGTGCCTGGAGTGTGGGGCAGGGCTATGGCTACACCTTC.

Written as DNA, the CDR3 is TGTGCCAGTAGGGGGGCCCCTAACTATGGCTACACCTTC. Translated: CASRGAPNYGYTF. This sequence joins TRBV19 and TRBJ1-2; D might be TRBD1 (6 bases). Trimming took off 6 bases at V and 0 bases at J, with 8 bases between the two ends. Germline CDR1 LNHDA, CDR2 SQIVND (reference sequence). The CDR3 is 13 residues long.

The chain employs TRBV9 and TRBJ1-4; 8 bases map to TRBD1. This CDR3 comprises 15 residues. The germline CDR1 and CDR2 sequences are SGDLS and YYNGEE. V was pared by 3 bases and J by 6 bases, with 7 bases of the junction left unmatched. The CDR3 DNA sequence: TGTGCCAGCAGCGAGAGGACAGGGCAGGATGAAAAACTGTTTTTT. Its protein product is CASSERTGQDEKLFF.

This clone has just one count. V is TRBV20-1 and J is TRBJ1-2; D might be TRBD1 (6 bases). This CDR3 comprises 11 residues. The germline gives CDR1 DFQATT, CDR2 SNEGSKA (reference sequence). The ends were cut back, 4 bases at V and 10 bases at J, with 13 bases in the middle. CDR3 sequence: CSATTGIAYTF. In DNA form, the CDR3 reads TGCAGTGCTACAACAGGGATTGCCTACACCTTC.

This clone was picked up one time. The V gene is TRBV9, the J gene TRBJ1-1, with 9 nucleotides matching TRBD1. This CDR3 region has 16 residues. CDR1 is SGDLS, CDR2 YYNGEE, per germline. The V gene end was trimmed by 4 bases and the J gene end by 0 bases; junction bases not matched to a gene: 7. The DNA for the CDR3 is TGTGCCAGCAGCCCCCATACAGGGGGCGTGAACACTGAAGCTTTCTTT. Residues: CASSPHTGGVNTEAFF.

V and J are TRBV29-1 and TRBJ2-1; 9 bases align to TRBD1. The CDR3 sequence is 16 residues long. With V trimmed by 0 bases and J by 2 bases, 5 bases remained unmatched. Looked up from germline, CDR1 is SQVTM and CDR2 is ANQGSEA. In DNA, the CDR3 is TGCAGCGTTGAAGAGATGGGACAGGGAGCCTACAATGAGCAGTTCTTC. Translated: CSVEEMGQGAYNEQFF.

A few counts support this clone. The chain uses TRBV7-6 and TRBJ1-1, with 7 positions matching TRBD1. J gave up 1 base and V 5 bases, and 7 bases lay outside the gene matches. This CDR3 spans 15 amino acids. From germline, CDR1 is SGHVS and CDR2 FNYEAQ. The CDR3 reads CASSLRGTANTEAFF. The CDR3 nucleotides read TGTGCCAGCAGCCTACGTGGGACAGCGAACACTGAAGCTTTCTTT.

The genes are TRBV6-2 or TRBV6-3 and TRBJ1-2; 8 nucleotides line up with TRBD1. From germline, CDR1 is MNHEY and CDR2 SVGEGT. The CDR3 totals 17 residues. The V segment lost 6 bases and the J segment 6 bases; nucleotides outside the gene matches: 18. The CDR3 spells CASSLAGQGETRDGYTF. CDR3 nucleotide sequence: TGTGCCAGCAGCCTTGCCGGACAGGGAGAAACACGGGATGGCTACACCTTC.

The chain has TRBV9 and TRBJ1-1; D is unresolved. The germline V gene has CDR1 SGDLS and CDR2 YYNGEE. The CDR3 runs to 14 residues. Trimming stripped 3 bases from V and 0 bases from J, with 9 bases between. Here the CDR3 DNA reads TGTGCCAGCAGCGCCGACGGGATGAACACTGAAGCTTTCTTT. It translates to CASSADGMNTEAFF.

V usage is TRBV21-1 and J usage is TRBJ2-5; no check of the table's D call, TRBD1, against the DNA was made. TRBV21-1 counts as a pseudogene. The CDR3 has 14 amino acids. DNA of the CDR3: TGTGCCAGCAGCAACAGGGGACCTCAAGAGACCCAGTACTTC. It translates to CASSNRGPQETQYF.

A single count supports this clone. The rearrangement joins TRBV2 to TRBJ1-6, with TRBD1 matching 8 bases. The V segment lost 8 bases and the J segment 9 bases; nucleotides outside the gene matches: 15. CDR3 length: 16 residues. CDR1 is SNHLY, CDR2 FYNNEI, per germline. The CDR3 sequence: CASVSTTGVVGSPLHF. Written as DNA, the CDR3 is TGTGCCAGCGTATCGACGACAGGGGTTGTTGGTTCACCCCTCCACTTT.

The V and J genes are TRBV4-1 and TRBJ2-7; D is possibly TRBD1 (6 bases). This CDR3 is built from 15 residues. Germline V gives CDR1 MGHRA, CDR2 YSYEKL. The germline V and J ends were trimmed by 0 bases and 2 bases, with 11 bases remaining between them. Written as DNA, the CDR3 is TGCGCCAGCAGCCAAGATACAGGGTGGGCCTACGAGCAGTACTTC. This encodes CASSQDTGWAYEQYF.

The rearrangement joins TRBV6-2 or TRBV6-3 to TRBJ2-7; 12 bases are a match to TRBD2. V dropped 0 bases and J dropped 1; count of bases not matched to a gene: 10. CDR1 and CDR2 from the germline V gene are MNHEY and SVGEGT. This CDR3 has 19 residues. CDR3 nucleotides: TGTGCCAGCAGTTACTCCTGGACTAGCGGGGATGGGCCATCCTACGAGCAGTACTTC. Translating it yields CASSYSWTSGDGPSYEQYF.

The chain employs TRBV2 and TRBJ1-2; possibly TRBD1 for D (5 bases). V shed 7 bases and J shed 7 bases, with 13 bases lying between them. The CDR3 sequence is 12 residues long. The V gene's germline CDR1 is SNHLY and CDR2 FYNNEI. CDR3 protein: CASIPGWVGYTF. CDR3 nucleotide sequence: TGTGCCAGCATCCCAGGGTGGGTTGGCTACACCTTC. The variable domain in full, with the rest retrieved from reference TRBV2 and TRBJ1-2, is EPEVTQTPSHQVTQMGQEVILRCVPISNHLYFYWYRQILGQKVEFLVSFYNNEISEKSEIFDDQFSVERPDGSNFTLKIRSTKLEDSAMYFCASIPGWVGYTFGSGTRLTVV.

The genes are TRBV14 and TRBJ1-4; 7 bases match TRBD1. Germline values: CDR1 SGHDN, CDR2 FVKESK. Germline trimming cut 4 bases from V and 7 bases from J; bases unmatched to any gene: 6. The CDR3 totals 14 residues. CDR3 loop: CASSPRQGGEKLFF. The CDR3 DNA reads TGTGCCAGCAGCCCTCGACAGGGTGGTGAAAAACTGTTTTTT. Drawing the rest from reference TRBV14 and TRBJ1-4, the complete variable domain is EAGVTQFPSHSVIEKGQTVTLRCDPISGHDNLYWYRRVMGKEIKFLLHFVKESKQDESGMPNNRFLAERTGGTYSTLKVQPAELEDSGVYFCASSPRQGGEKLFFGSGTQLSVL.

Notes on this clone: The junction differs from germline at one of its ends, possibly a read error. The chain joins TRBV5-5 to TRBJ1-2; D unresolved. CDR3 size: 15 residues. In germline, CDR1 is SGHKS, CDR2 YYEKEE (reference sequence). The CDR3: CASSYLPRKDYGYTF. CDR3 DNA sequence: TGTGCCAGCAGCTACCTACCAAGGAAAGACTATGGTTACACCTTC.

The CDR3 DNA is TGTGCCATCAGGACAGGGAGCACCGGGGAGCTGTTTTTT. Residues: CAIRTGSTGELFF. The V and J genes are TRBV10-3 and TRBJ2-2, with 7 bases aligning to TRBD1. The germline gives CDR1 ENHRY, CDR2 SYGVKD. Trimming cost V 6 bases and J 4 bases; bases outside gene matches: 2. This CDR3 is built from 13 residues.

The chain uses TRBV7-2 and TRBJ2-7; 7 nucleotides align to TRBD2. Trimming cost V 6 bases and J 2 bases; bases outside gene matches: 13. The CDR3 length is 16 residues. The germline V gene has CDR1 SGHTA and CDR2 FQGNSA. In DNA, the CDR3 is TGTGCCAGCAGAAAGGGAGGGATCCTACCTACCTACGAGCAGTACTTC. As protein: CASRKGGILPTYEQYF.